These 19 T cell receptor beta chains were sequenced from one sample in a study of sequential checkpoint blockade in melanoma. Measured with immunoSEQ multiplex PCR; TCRdb has only the in-frame clones, and not every one. The sample contains over 20,000 clones, approximately 68% of which appear only once. The treatment denotes: randomized to nivolumab then ipilimumab (arm A) or the reverse (arm B). Sample: CD8+ T cells sorted from blood (inferred from file names), taken from a patient given nivolumab and ipilimumab in sequence. These receptors all come from a human donor with melanoma.

This clone showed up just a few times. J is TRBJ2-2 and V is TRBV7-9; 8 bases match TRBD1. With V trimmed by 6 bases and J by 5 bases, 5 bases remained unmatched. Germline values: CDR1 SEHNR, CDR2 FQNEAQ (reference sequence). The CDR3 sequence is 14 residues long. CDR3 coding DNA: TGTGCCAGCAGGGAACGGACAGGGACCGGGGAGCTGTTTTTT. It translates to CASRERTGTGELFF.

The chain carries TRBV7-6 and TRBJ2-6; D not certain. This CDR3 is built from 15 residues. Per germline, CDR1 SGHVS and CDR2 FNYEAQ. Trimming took off 3 bases at V and 0 bases at J, with 6 bases between the two ends. CDR3 protein: CASSLGSSGANVLTF. CDR3 in DNA: TGTGCCAGCAGCTTGGGCAGCTCTGGGGCCAACGTCCTGACTTTC.

CDR3 nucleotides: TGTGCCAGCAGCCAGCAGGGTAGGCAGCCCCAGCATTTT. Its translation is CASSQQGRQPQHF. The genes are TRBV4-2 and TRBJ1-5; weak D call: TRBD1 (5 bases). This CDR3 region has 13 residues. Germline loops: CDR1 LGHNA, CDR2 YNFKEQ. Trimming shortened V by 3 bases and J by 7 bases, and 10 bases separated the two germline ends.

The chain uses TRBV9 and TRBJ2-3, with D possibly being TRBD1 (5 bases). Per germline, CDR1 SGDLS and CDR2 YYNGEE. The CDR3 sequence is 14 residues long. V dropped 0 bases and J dropped 3 bases, with 8 bases sitting between them. CDR3: CASSVEAGTDTQYF. Written as DNA, the CDR3 is TGTGCCAGCAGCGTAGAGGCAGGGACAGATACGCAGTATTTT.

The gene calls are TRBV19 and TRBJ2-7, with D maybe TRBD2 (5 bases). The CDR3 sequence is 13 residues long. The V gene lost 3 bases and the J gene lost 1 base, with 7 bases spanning the gap. Germline V gives CDR1 LNHDA, CDR2 SQIVND (reference sequence). CDR3 loop: CASSIGGSYEQYF. For the CDR3, the DNA is TGTGCCAGTAGTATTGGAGGATCCTACGAGCAGTACTTC.

The CDR3 loop reads CASSKCDRDPTDTQYF. In nucleotides, the CDR3 is TGTGCCAGCAGCAAATGCGACAGGGACCCCACAGATACGCAGTATTTT. The chain is built from TRBV21-1 and TRBJ2-3; the tabulated D call, TRBD1, remains unverified against the DNA. TRBV21-1 is tagged as a pseudogene. This CDR3 is 16 amino acids long.

The chain recombines TRBV29-1 with TRBJ1-1, with D perhaps matching TRBD1 (6 bases). CDR3 length equals 10 residues. The germline V gene has CDR1 SQVTM and CDR2 ANQGSEA. Trimming took off 7 bases at V and 7 bases at J, with 10 bases between the two ends. The CDR3 nucleotides read TGCAGCGCATTGACAGGTGAAGCTTTCTTT. Its protein is CSALTGEAFF.

V is TRBV4-3 and J is TRBJ2-2; 11 positions agree with TRBD2. The junction had 5 bases not matched to a gene; V was cut back by 1 base and J by 4 bases. The CDR3 loop spans 17 amino acids. Germline V gene lookup returns CDR1 LGHNA and CDR2 YSLEER. Here the CDR3 reads CASSQGLAGGPTGELFF. The CDR3 DNA is TGCGCCAGCAGCCAAGGGCTAGCGGGGGGCCCCACCGGGGAGCTGTTTTTT.

The rearrangement joins TRBV5-6 to TRBJ2-7, with 7 nucleotides matching TRBD1. CDR3 size: 13 residues. The ends lost 1 base at V and 6 bases at J; junction bases unmatched: 4. CDR1 and CDR2 from the germline V gene are SGHDT and YYEEEE. The CDR3 here is CASSLTGVGEQYF. The CDR3 coding sequence is TGTGCCAGCAGCTTGACAGGGGTGGGCGAGCAGTACTTC.

This chain uses TRBV9 with TRBJ2-6; D is perhaps TRBD1 (5 bases). The V end lost 7 bases, the J end lost 1 base, and 9 bases lay between the germline ends. The germline gives CDR1 SGDLS, CDR2 YYNGEE. CDR3 length: 14 amino acids. DNA of the CDR3: TGTGCCAGCCAAAGGGGTTCTGGGGCCAACGTCCTGACTTTC. Translating it yields CASQRGSGANVLTF.

The chain uses TRBV29-1 and TRBJ1-1, with no clear D. Between the trimmed V and J ends, which lost 5 bases and 6 bases, there was a span of 13 bases. Germline loops: CDR1 SQVTM, CDR2 ANQGSEA. The CDR3 is 12 amino acids. The CDR3 DNA reads TGCAGCGTTCGGGTTGGGTGGGCTGAAGCTTTCTTT. It is translated as CSVRVGWAEAFF.

The CDR3 DNA reads TGTGCCAGCAGTGAAGCAAGGCTAGCGGGGACTCACTACGAGCAGTACGTC. Residues: CASSEARLAGTHYEQYV. The chain employs TRBV6-1 and TRBJ2-7; 9 nucleotides align to TRBD2. V dropped 0 bases and J dropped 3; count of bases not matched to a gene: 9. The germline gives CDR1 MNHNS, CDR2 SASEGT. The CDR3 sequence is 17 residues long.

This clone was recorded a few times. CDR3 sequence (DNA): TGTGCCAGCAGCCAAGAGAGGGGCGGGGGGGCCTCAGATACGCAGTATTTT. Translating it yields CASSQERGGGASDTQYF. This chain joins TRBV7-6 and TRBJ2-3, with 9 bases lining up with TRBD2. CDR3 size: 17 residues. Germline V lookup: CDR1 SGHVS, CDR2 FNYEAQ. Trimming took 5 bases from V and 4 from J; bases not matched to a gene: 13.

The chain employs TRBV5-1 and TRBJ1-2, with D tentatively TRBD1 (6 bases). CDR1 is SGHRS, CDR2 YFSETQ, per germline. The V and J ends lost 1 base and 2 bases respectively, with 9 bases between them. The CDR3 is 14 amino acids. The chain's CDR3 is CASSLIQGNYGYTF. The CDR3 DNA reads as TGCGCCAGCAGCTTGATCCAGGGGAACTATGGCTACACCTTC.

The V and J genes are TRBV6-5 and TRBJ1-6; D is perhaps TRBD1 (6 bases). The CDR3 has 14 amino acids. V lost 5 bases to trimming and J lost 7 bases, with 12 bases between them. CDR1 MNHEY and CDR2 SVGAGI come from the germline V gene. For the CDR3, the DNA is TGTGCCAGCAGTGAAGAGGGGGAGAATTCACCCCTCCACTTT. Amino acid sequence: CASSEEGENSPLHF.

This clone was picked up one time. The chain is built from TRBV19 and TRBJ2-2; 7 nucleotides line up with TRBD1. The CDR3 covers 16 residues. Germline V gene sequence: CDR1 LNHDA, CDR2 SQIVND (reference sequence). Trimming took 3 bases from V and 3 from J; bases not matched to a gene: 7. CDR3 DNA: TGTGCCAGTAGTATCTCGGACAGGCTATACACCGGGGAGCTGTTTTTT. It encodes CASSISDRLYTGELFF.

The chain carries TRBV27 and TRBJ2-3; 13 positions agree with TRBD2. V lost 6 bases, J lost 5 bases, and 14 bases stayed unmatched. From germline, CDR1 is MNHEY and CDR2 SMNVEV (reference sequence). The CDR3 spans 18 residues. CDR3 DNA sequence: TGTGCCAGCAGCCGCCCCGGGGGACTAGCGGGGTTGGGAGATACGCAGTATTTT. The encoded protein is CASSRPGGLAGLGDTQYF.

The rearrangement joins TRBV5-6 to TRBJ2-5; 12 bases match TRBD2. Trimming at V came to 6 bases and at J to 5 bases, leaving 5 bases not matched to a gene. There are 14 residues in the CDR3. Germline V gene lookup returns CDR1 SGHDT and CDR2 YYEEEE. CDR3 in amino acids: CASTSGGALETQYF. The CDR3 DNA reads TGTGCCAGCACTAGCGGGGGGGCCTTGGAGACCCAGTACTTC.

This chain connects TRBV27 to TRBJ2-1; tentative D call: TRBD2 (5 bases). Germline-derived CDR1 and CDR2 are MNHEY and SMNVEV (reference sequence). The V and J ends lost 3 bases and 0 bases respectively, with 6 bases between them. The CDR3 has 14 residues. DNA of the CDR3: TGTGCCAGCAGTTTGGCGGGCTCCTACAATGAGCAGTTCTTC. Translated: CASSLAGSYNEQFF.